The 10 T cell receptor beta chains below were found in one sample sequenced in a study of OX40 agonist ivuxolimab in advanced cancers. Only in-frame clones appear in the TCRdb table, and some are missing; sequencing was by immunoSEQ multiplex PCR. The top ten hold 5% to 6% of the sample, which has some 45,000 clones, about 85% seen once. The sample here was CD4+ or CD8+ T cells sorted from blood, taken in a trial of the OX40 agonist ivuxolimab. The receptors here all came from an adult with an advanced solid tumor such as melanoma, head and neck, liver or kidney cancer.

Only a few counts were recorded for this clone. For the CDR3, the DNA is TGCAGTGCCCCGTGGAGGACTGAAGCTTTCTTT. Translation gives CSAPWRTEAFF. The rearrangement uses TRBV20-1 and TRBJ1-1; D is undetermined. V was cut by 6 bases and J by 5 bases, with 10 bases left in between. The V gene's germline CDR1 is DFQATT and CDR2 SNEGSKA (reference sequence). There are 11 residues in the CDR3.

This clone was seen a few times. The V and J genes are TRBV6-5 and TRBJ1-2, with a possible D match to TRBD1 (6 bases). The CDR3 covers 15 residues. Per the germline V gene, CDR1 is MNHEY and CDR2 is SVGAGI. Trimming left V 4 bases short and J 0 bases short, with 12 bases between. The CDR3 DNA sequence: TGTGCCAGCAGTTTGGGGGGCAGGGCTAACTATGGCTACACCTTC. As protein: CASSLGGRANYGYTF.

This clone was seen a few times. The genes are TRBV4-1 and TRBJ2-1; TRBD2 agrees at 10 bases. Germline values: CDR1 MGHRA, CDR2 YSYEKL. V shed 2 bases, J shed 0 bases, and the junction held 10 bases outside the gene matches. The CDR3 length is 19 residues. This CDR3 reads CASSQPGLAKINSYNEQFF. Written as DNA, the CDR3 is TGCGCCAGCAGCCAACCGGGACTAGCGAAAATTAACTCCTACAATGAGCAGTTCTTC.

The V call is TRBV5-5, the J call TRBJ2-3; D unclear. V lost 3 bases, J lost 0 bases, and 11 bases lay in between. The CDR3 totals 15 residues. Germline V gene data show CDR1 as SGHKS and CDR2 as YYEKEE (reference sequence). The CDR3 DNA sequence: TGTGCCAGCAGCTGGACCGGAGACAGCACAGATACGCAGTATTTT. Translation: CASSWTGDSTDTQYF.

This clone was seen more than once but under ten times. This CDR3 reads CASSSNRDRQETQYF. The CDR3 DNA is TGTGCCAGCAGCTCCAACCGGGACAGGCAAGAGACCCAGTACTTC. The chain has TRBV11-3 and TRBJ2-5, with 8 bases aligning to TRBD1. The V gene end was trimmed by 4 bases and the J gene end by 2 bases; junction bases not matched to a gene: 6. The CDR3 loop spans 15 amino acids. The germline gives CDR1 SGHNT, CDR2 YENEEA.

This chain joins TRBV6-4 and TRBJ1-1, with a possible D match to TRBD1 (5 bases). Germline CDR1 MRHNA, CDR2 SNTAGT. V was shortened by 3 bases and J by 5 bases, with 10 bases between the two germline ends. This CDR3 is built from 13 residues. CDR3 region: CASSEQGGTEAFF. In DNA, the CDR3 is TGTGCCAGCAGTGAGCAGGGAGGGACTGAAGCTTTCTTT.

The chain uses TRBV10-2 and TRBJ2-6; D gene ambiguous. The length of the CDR3 is 14 residues. Germline V CDR1 and CDR2: WSHSY, SAAADI. The V and J ends lost 7 bases and 0 bases respectively, with 7 bases between them. The CDR3 region has the DNA TGCGCCAGCAAGTTGAGCTCTGGGGCCAACGTCCTGACTTTC. Translating it yields CASKLSSGANVLTF.

As DNA, the CDR3 is TGTGCCAGCAGCCCCCAACAGGGCTACGAGCAGTACTTC. It translates to CASSPQQGYEQYF. The chain combines TRBV11-3 with TRBJ2-7, with D perhaps TRBD1 (6 bases). V dropped 5 bases and J dropped 3 bases, with 11 bases sitting between them. This CDR3 is 13 amino acids long. The germline V gene has CDR1 SGHNT and CDR2 YENEEA.

The chain has TRBV11-2 and TRBJ1-1; no clear D gene. The germline V gene encodes CDR1 SGHAT and CDR2 FQNNGV. The CDR3 totals 12 residues. The V and J ends lost 4 bases and 7 bases respectively, with 10 bases between them. The CDR3 nucleotides are TGTGCCAGCAGCTATTCAAAACGTGAAGCTTTCTTT. Its translation: CASSYSKREAFF.

In this sample, this clone turned up once. The chain has TRBV5-1 and TRBJ1-3; D gene ambiguous. The CDR3 spans 16 residues. V was clipped by 0 bases and J by 3 bases, with 13 bases between them. CDR1 is SGHRS, CDR2 YFSETQ, per germline. The CDR3 spells CASSLDYRIIGNTIYF. The CDR3 DNA is TGCGCCAGCAGCTTGGACTATAGGATAATTGGAAACACCATATATTTT.